A selection of T cell receptor beta chains follows, all from one sample in a study of early stage breast cancer tumors. Only in-frame clones appear in the TCRdb table, and some are missing; sequencing was by immunoSEQ multiplex PCR. The sample contains about 5,500 clones, 55% to 75% of which appear only once. The source material was normal breast tissue next to the tumor. These receptors all come from a person between 55 and 69 years old with breast cancer. Each CDR3 is given with its conserved first and last residue. A D gene is named only where the DNA matches it firmly. Size tells how often a clone was seen (once, few, many) or the class of an expanded clone, and some rows leave it out.

V gene	D gene	J gene	clone size	CDR3 protein	CDR3 DNA
TRBV19	.	TRBJ2-2	few	CASMQASGELFF	TGTGCCAGTATGCAGGCCAGCGGGGAGCTGTTTTTT
TRBV7-8	.	TRBJ1-4	.	CASSLDGTQSEKLFF	TGTGCCAGCAGCTTAGACGGGACACAAAGCGAAAAACTGTTTTTT
TRBV4-3	TRBD2	TRBJ2-3	medium-sized	CASSQASREGADTQYF	TGCGCCAGCAGCCAGGCCTCGCGGGAGGGGGCAGATACGCAGTATTTT
TRBV4-2	TRBD2	TRBJ2-1	.	CASSQALAGGSGRNEQFF	TGTGCCAGCAGCCAAGCGCTAGCGGGAGGATCCGGGAGGAATGAGCAGTTCTTC
TRBV30	.	TRBJ1-1	few	CAWTPRGDAEAFF	TGTGCCTGGACCCCACGGGGAGACGCTGAAGCTTTCTTT
TRBV5-3	TRBD1	TRBJ2-7	few	CARDRGAYPLSYEQYF	TGTGCCAGGGACAGGGGGGCCTATCCCCTCTCCTACGAGCAGTACTTC
TRBV18	.	TRBJ1-4	few	CASSLSTVSGSEKLFF	TGTGCCAGCTCACTATCGACGGTGAGTGGGAGCGAAAAACTGTTTTTT
TRBV28	.	TRBJ1-5	.	CASSYPRFREPQHF	TGTGCCAGCAGTTACCCCCGATTTCGGGAGCCCCAGCATTTT
TRBV2	TRBD2	TRBJ2-3	.	CASSNGGGRTDTQYF	TGTGCCAGCAGTAATGGCGGGGGTCGCACAGATACGCAGTATTTT
TRBV18	TRBD1	TRBJ1-5	.	CASSPDRGGNQPQHF	TGTGCCAGCTCACCCGACAGGGGTGGTAATCAGCCCCAGCATTTT
TRBV7-2	TRBD2	TRBJ2-2	.	CASRAGGATGELFF	TGTGCCAGCAGAGCGGGAGGGGCCACCGGGGAGCTGTTTTTT
TRBV19	TRBD2	TRBJ2-2	.	CASSIGEGLKGGELFF	TGTGCCAGTAGTATAGGGGAGGGACTTAAGGGCGGGGAGCTGTTTTTT
TRBV10-3	.	TRBJ2-1	.	CAISAAGPNYNEQFF	TGTGCCATCAGTGCGGCAGGCCCAAATTACAATGAGCAGTTCTTC
TRBV7-9	.	TRBJ2-2	medium-sized	CATRSLQGQETGELFF	TGTGCCACCCGCTCCCTTCAGGGGCAAGAGACCGGGGAGCTGTTTTTT
TRBV19	TRBD1	TRBJ2-1	.	CASMGGNRGAYNEQFF	TGTGCCAGTATGGGGGGAAACAGGGGGGCCTACAATGAGCAGTTCTTC
TRBV7-9	.	TRBJ2-7	.	CASSLGDRDEQYF	TGTGCCAGCAGCTTAGGAGACAGAGACGAGCAGTACTTC
TRBV5-1	TRBD1	TRBJ1-1	.	CASSLEGQGARDTEAFF	TGCGCCAGCAGCTTGGAGGGACAGGGGGCGCGGGACACTGAAGCTTTCTTT
TRBV28	.	TRBJ2-3	.	CASSYGRGPGTDTQYF	TGTGCCAGCAGTTACGGTAGAGGTCCGGGCACAGATACGCAGTATTTT
TRBV2	.	TRBJ2-3	.	CASSSGIRTDTQYF	TGTGCCAGCAGTTCGGGGATAAGGACAGATACGCAGTATTTT
TRBV7-9	.	TRBJ2-7	.	CASSFGASTSYEQYF	TGTGCCAGCAGCTTCGGGGCCTCCACATCCTACGAGCAGTACTTC
TRBV10-2	.	TRBJ2-3	.	CASSDLATKGTDTQYF	TGCGCCAGCAGTGATTTGGCTACCAAGGGCACAGATACGCAGTATTTT
TRBV5-6	.	TRBJ2-2	.	CASSLEVRKRTENTGELFF	TGTGCCAGCAGCTTGGAGGTTCGGAAGAGGACAGAGAACACCGGGGAGCTGTTTTTT
TRBV4-1	.	TRBJ2-2	.	CASSQDLGLHTGELFF	TGCGCCAGCAGCCAAGATTTAGGACTACACACCGGGGAGCTGTTTTTT
TRBV30	.	TRBJ2-2	once	CAWRDHRSTGELFF	TGTGCCTGGAGAGACCATCGAAGCACCGGGGAGCTGTTTTTT
TRBV5-4	.	TRBJ1-3	.	CASSFREISDTIYF	TGTGCCAGCAGCTTCAGGGAAATTTCGGACACCATATATTTT
TRBV27	.	TRBJ1-1	.	CASRTGLSEAFF	TGTGCCAGCAGGACCGGCTTGTCTGAAGCTTTCTTT
TRBV7-3	.	TRBJ2-5	.	CASSLRGKGTQYF	TGTGCCAGCAGCTTAAGGGGGAAGGGGACCCAGTACTTC